One sample yielded the 8 T cell receptor beta chains listed below, sequenced in a study of cytomegalovirus exposure and HLA in healthy donors. Clones were read by immunoSEQ multiplex PCR, and TCRdb kept only the in-frame ones, dropping some. The repertoire includes 220,000 or so clones, less than 85% of them detected once, and roughly 5.5% sits in the top ten. Sequences were obtained from PBMCs. These receptors came from a woman in her late teens or twenties in good health and CMV-seronegative.

The CDR3 is CASMGGGSYYNEQFF. The CDR3 bases are TGTGCCAGCATGGGTGGGGGCTCCTACTACAATGAGCAGTTCTTC. The genes are TRBV6-5 and TRBJ2-1, with D tentatively TRBD1 (6 bases). The germline V and J ends were trimmed by 7 bases and 3 bases, with 16 bases remaining between them. CDR1 MNHEY and CDR2 SVGAGI come from the germline V gene. The CDR3 is 15 amino acids.

The genes are TRBV27 and TRBJ2-3; D perhaps matches TRBD2 (5 bases). CDR3 size: 14 residues. Trimming removed 5 bases from V and 1 base from J, with 10 bases in between. Germline lookup yields CDR1 MNHEY and CDR2 SMNVEV (reference sequence). CDR3 sequence reads: CASSKGAGTDTQYF. Here the CDR3 DNA reads TGTGCCAGCAGTAAAGGAGCGGGCACAGATACGCAGTATTTT.

The chain links TRBV7-3 to TRBJ2-3; 10 nucleotides align to TRBD1. Losses at the gene ends were 3 bases for V and 4 bases for J; bases not matched to a gene: 1. Per the germline V gene, CDR1 is SGHTA and CDR2 is FQGTGA. The CDR3 length is 14 residues. The CDR3 spells CASSLGQGPDTQYF. CDR3 in DNA: TGTGCCAGCAGCTTGGGACAGGGGCCAGATACGCAGTATTTT.

The genes are TRBV7-8 and TRBJ2-1; possibly TRBD1 or TRBD2 for D (5 bases each). The V end lost 4 bases, the J end lost 9 bases, and 13 bases lay between the germline ends. The CDR3 loop spans 13 amino acids. Germline-derived CDR1 and CDR2 are SGHVS and FQNEAQ. CDR3 sequence reads: CASSSQGVGEQFF. CDR3 nucleotide sequence: TGTGCCAGCAGCTCTCAGGGAGTGGGTGAGCAGTTCTTC.

The chain joins TRBV2 to TRBJ2-7; 7 bases match TRBD2. Germline CDR1 and CDR2: SNHLY and FYNNEI. The CDR3 is made up of 18 amino acids. Losses at the gene ends were 1 base for V and 0 bases for J; bases not matched to a gene: 12. The CDR3 DNA is TGTGCCAGCAGTGAAGTTGGCCCCGGGGGGTCCCCCTCCTACGAGCAGTACTTC. It translates to CASSEVGPGGSPSYEQYF.

The V and J genes are TRBV30 and TRBJ1-4; TRBD1 is a possible D gene (5 bases). This CDR3 region has 13 residues. V was trimmed by 1 base and J by 6 bases, leaving 9 bases between them. CDR1 and CDR2 (germline): GTSNPN, SVGIG (reference sequence). Here the CDR3 DNA reads TGTGCCTGGAGTGCCGGGGCTTATGAAAAACTGTTTTTT. This gives the protein CAWSAGAYEKLFF.

The chain joins TRBV28 to TRBJ2-1, with a possible D match to TRBD1 (5 bases). Germline V gene data show CDR1 as MDHEN and CDR2 as SYDVKM. CDR3 length equals 17 residues. Trimming removed 1 base from V and 0 bases from J, with 13 bases in between. The CDR3: CASSLSTGASSYNEQFF. CDR3 nucleotide sequence: TGTGCCAGCAGTTTATCAACAGGCGCAAGCTCCTACAATGAGCAGTTCTTC.

The V call is TRBV13, the J call TRBJ2-1; 9 bases map to TRBD2. V lost 4 bases to trimming and J lost 1 base; unmatched junction nucleotides: 5. CDR3 length: 16 residues. Germline V gene sequence: CDR1 PRHDT, CDR2 FYEKMQ (reference sequence). This chain's CDR3 is CASSSGTSWSYNEQFF. In DNA form, the CDR3 reads TGTGCCAGCAGCTCAGGGACTAGCTGGTCCTACAATGAGCAGTTCTTC.